This is a list of T cell receptor beta chains from one sample in a study of T cell responses to AZD1222 COVID-19 vaccine. Clones were read by immunoSEQ multiplex PCR, and TCRdb kept only the in-frame ones, dropping some. Found here are 35,000 to 55,000 clones, 83% of them singletons; the top ten hold approximately 52%. Specimen: peripheral blood, collected on day 0 of AZD1222 vaccination. These receptors all come from an adult in good health. Each CDR3 is given with its conserved first and last residue. A D gene is named only where the DNA matches it firmly. Rows may omit the clone size; those that give it use once, few, many or a size class.

>.|TRBJ2-3|.|TRBV28
CASSPPGGRGDTQYF
TGTGCCAGCAGTCCCCCTGGGGGCCGTGGAGATACGCAGTATTTT
>TRBD1|TRBJ2-1|.|TRBV5-4
CASSGGGQGYNEQFF
TGTGCCAGCAGCGGGGGGGGACAGGGGTACAATGAGCAGTTCTTC
>.|TRBJ2-5|once|TRBV12-3/TRBV12-4
CASSLSGGETQYF
TGTGCCAGCAGTTTATCTGGAGGAGAGACCCAGTACTTC
>.|TRBJ2-5|.|TRBV27
CASSYGGDKNMTQYF
TGTGCCAGCAGTTATGGGGGAGACAAGAATATGACCCAGTACTTC
>TRBD1|TRBJ1-5|.|TRBV7-9
CASSLAGTGRQPQHF
TGTGCCAGCAGCTTAGCTGGGACAGGGCGGCAGCCCCAGCATTTT
>TRBD1|TRBJ1-2|.|TRBV11-2
CASSPYRDRDYGYTF
TGTGCCAGCAGCCCTTACCGGGACAGGGACTATGGCTACACCTTC
>.|TRBJ1-6|.|TRBV6-2/TRBV6-3
CASSSPDRTASAPLHF
TGTGCCAGCAGTTCACCCGATCGGACAGCCTCTGCACCCCTCCACTTT
>.|TRBJ1-1|.|TRBV2
CASSDPTMNTEAFF
TGTGCCAGCAGTGACCCTACGATGAACACTGAAGCTTTCTTT
>.|TRBJ2-6|.|TRBV28
CASRSVSDSGANVLTF
TGTGCCAGCAGATCCGTCTCAGACTCTGGGGCCAACGTCCTGACTTTC
>.|TRBJ1-1|.|TRBV10-3
CAISEWELGPTEAFF
TGTGCCATCAGTGAGTGGGAACTGGGGCCCACTGAAGCTTTCTTT
>TRBD2|TRBJ2-1|.|TRBV7-2
CASSLLLAGPYNEQFF
TGTGCCAGCAGCCTCCTGCTAGCGGGCCCCTACAATGAGCAGTTCTTC
>TRBD1|TRBJ2-7|.|TRBV27
CASSPTTPTGGGREQYF
TGTGCCAGCAGTCCCACAACGCCGACAGGGGGCGGACGGGAGCAGTACTTC
>.|TRBJ1-4|few|TRBV29-1
CSIKLAEVHEKLFF
TGCAGCATTAAGCTGGCGGAGGTCCATGAGAAACTGTTTTTT
>TRBD2|TRBJ2-3|.|TRBV7-2
CASSFPGPGGTQYF
TGTGCCAGCAGCTTCCCGGGGCCCGGGGGGACGCAGTATTTT
>.|TRBJ2-5|.|TRBV2
CASSAPKAGQETQYF
TGTGCCAGCAGTGCCCCGAAGGCAGGGCAAGAGACCCAGTACTTC
>.|TRBJ1-1|.|TRBV9
CASSVVKGGATEAFF
TGTGCCAGCAGCGTAGTGAAGGGTGGGGCCACTGAAGCTTTCTTT
>.|TRBJ2-1|few|TRBV27
CASSSGTFSYNEQFF
TGTGCCAGCAGCTCCGGGACATTCTCCTACAATGAGCAGTTCTTC
>.|TRBJ2-7|.|TRBV18
CASSPNWGASAYEQYF
TGTGCCAGCTCCCCAAACTGGGGGGCAAGTGCCTACGAGCAGTACTTC
>TRBD2|TRBJ2-7|.|TRBV28
CASSFSGGWREGLYEQYF
TGTGCCAGCAGTTTCTCGGGAGGGTGGCGGGAGGGCCTCTACGAGCAGTACTTC
>.|TRBJ2-7|.|TRBV6-2/TRBV6-3
CASSYSTGSYSYEQYF
TGTGCCAGCAGTTACTCGACAGGTTCTTACTCCTACGAGCAGTACTTC
>.|TRBJ1-5|.|TRBV5-6
CASSSIASNQPQHF
TGTGCCAGCAGCTCGATTGCTAGCAATCAGCCCCAGCATTTT
>TRBD2|TRBJ2-3|few|TRBV2
CASRARLAEPKDTQYF
TGTGCCAGCCGAGCTAGGCTAGCGGAACCAAAAGATACGCAGTATTTT
>TRBD2|TRBJ2-1|.|TRBV4-1
CASSLLSGRALNEQFF
TGCGCCAGCAGCCTTCTTAGCGGGAGGGCCCTGAATGAGCAGTTCTTC
>.|TRBJ2-5|once|TRBV21-1
CASSGFGQGPETQYF
TGTGCCAGCAGTGGGTTCGGACAGGGCCCTGAGACCCAGTACTTC
>TRBD2|TRBJ2-2|once|TRBV4-1
CASSQTAGLELFF
TGCGCCAGCAGCCAGACAGCGGGACTGGAGCTGTTTTTT
>TRBD2|TRBJ2-2|once|TRBV7-3
CASSPRGTGNTGELFF
TGTGCCAGCAGCCCGCGGGGGACGGGGAACACCGGGGAGCTGTTTTTT